What follows are 19 T cell receptor beta chains derived from one specimen sequenced in a study of blood T cells in healthy people across ages. Combining a sample-barcoded 5' primer with a J-beta primer mix, a second PCR ran for roughly 7 to 11 cycles. TCRdb independently ran MiXCR on the 5' RACE reads; one entry per CDR3 protein. The profile shows some 1.6 million distinct CDR3 sequences, 30% to 40% of them singletons. The sequenced material came from blood. The receptors were sampled from a woman in her 30s in good health.

V and J are TRBV11-2 and TRBJ2-3; possible D gene TRBD1, 6 bases. This CDR3 is 15 amino acids long. V shed 4 bases and J shed 6 bases, with 17 bases lying between them. CDR1 and CDR2 from the germline V gene are SGHAT and FQNNGV. The DNA for the CDR3 is TGTGCCAGCAGCTCCAACAGGGTAGGGGGTGATACGCAGTATTTT. It codes for CASSSNRVGGDTQYF.

J is TRBJ2-1 and V is TRBV20-1; TRBD2 matches at 10 bases. The closer fit of TRBJ2-7 to the DNA end suggests the J call may be wrong. The germline CDR1 and CDR2 sequences are DFQATT and SNEGSKA (reference sequence). This CDR3 is 18 amino acids long. CDR3 residues: CSAREMAGLAVSYNEQYF. The CDR3 DNA is TGCAGTGCTAGAGAAATGGCCGGACTAGCGGTCTCCTACAATGAGCAGTACTTC.

The genes are TRBV29-1 and TRBJ2-6; D may correspond to TRBD1 or TRBD2 (5 bases each). From germline, CDR1 is SQVTM and CDR2 ANQGSEA. CDR3 length: 18 residues. V lost 0 bases and J 1 base, leaving 16 bases between the germline ends. The CDR3 nucleotides read TGCAGCGTTGAAGATTTGTCGTGGGGGAAATCTGGGGCCAACGTCCTGACTTTC. It encodes CSVEDLSWGKSGANVLTF.

The gene calls are TRBV10-3 and TRBJ1-2; the match to TRBD1 covers 11 bases. The ends lost 5 bases at V and 7 bases at J; junction bases unmatched: 3. The CDR3 loop spans 13 amino acids. Germline CDR1 is ENHRY and CDR2 is SYGVKD. In DNA form, the CDR3 reads TGTGCCATCAGTCCGGGACAGGGGGTTGGCTACACCTTC. This encodes CAISPGQGVGYTF.

This clonotype showed up just a few times. The chain is built from TRBV3-1 and TRBJ2-7, with TRBD2 matching over 7 bases. CDR1 and CDR2 from the germline V gene are LGHDT and YNNKEL (reference sequence). CDR3 length: 16 amino acids. V shed 1 base, J shed 2 bases, and the junction held 8 bases outside the gene matches. The CDR3 DNA follows: TGTGCCAGCAGCCAAGTCCCGCCTAGCGGAGCCTACGAGCAGTACTTC. Translated: CASSQVPPSGAYEQYF.

The chain recombines TRBV6-5 with TRBJ1-2; 8 bases match TRBD1. Germline-derived CDR1 and CDR2 are MNHEY and SVGAGI. Trimming at V came to 8 bases and at J to 6 bases, leaving 5 bases not matched to a gene. The CDR3 loop spans 12 amino acids. This CDR3 reads CASHRGFDGYTF. The CDR3 DNA reads TGTGCCAGCCACAGGGGGTTCGATGGCTACACCTTC.

This clonotype was seen only a few times. V gene TRBV5-1 combines with J gene TRBJ2-3; no reliable D call. V was shortened by 4 bases and J by 0 bases, with 15 bases between the two germline ends. The germline CDR1 and CDR2 sequences are SGHRS and YFSETQ. There are 16 residues in the CDR3. The CDR3 DNA reads as TGCGCCAGCAGCATGGGGATGCCCAAGAGCACAGATACGCAGTATTTT. The encoded protein is CASSMGMPKSTDTQYF.

This clonotype was counted a few times. J is TRBJ1-6 and V is TRBV5-5; maybe TRBD1 (6 bases). Germline V gives CDR1 SGHKS, CDR2 YYEKEE (reference sequence). V lost 0 bases to trimming and J lost 7 bases, with 8 bases between them. The CDR3 extends over 14 amino acids. In DNA, the CDR3 is TGTGCCAGCAGCTTGGTGGGGGCCAATTCACCCCTCCACTTT. It codes for CASSLVGANSPLHF.

This clonotype was picked up a small number of times. The rearrangement joins TRBV11-2 to TRBJ2-1; 9 positions agree with TRBD2. This CDR3 has 17 amino acids. Per the germline V gene, CDR1 is SGHAT and CDR2 is FQNNGV. The trim removed 7 bases at V and 0 bases at J, leaving 10 bases unmatched. DNA of the CDR3: TGTGCCAGCAAGGGTAGCGGGAGTGGGATCTCCTACAATGAGCAGTTCTTC. Residues: CASKGSGSGISYNEQFF.

The sample holds a few counts of this clonotype. The chain uses TRBV19 and TRBJ2-5; D may be TRBD1 (6 bases). TRBJ2-4 matches the DNA end more closely, so the J call is doubtful. Germline V gene lookup returns CDR1 LNHDA and CDR2 SQIVND (reference sequence). The CDR3 runs to 15 residues. The CDR3 DNA sequence: TGTGCCAGTAGTATTGCAACAGGGATCGGAAACATTCAGTACTTC. Translating gives CASSIATGIGNIQYF.

V usage is TRBV27 and J usage is TRBJ2-1, with a weak D call TRBD2 (5 bases). Germline CDR1 MNHEY, CDR2 SMNVEV (reference sequence). The CDR3 is 16 residues long. The V end lost 6 bases, the J end lost 1 base, and 16 bases lay between the germline ends. The CDR3 nucleotides read TGTGCCAGCAGGCCGATAGGACTCCATTCCTACAATGAGCAGTTCTTC. This gives the protein CASRPIGLHSYNEQFF.

This chain connects TRBV19 to TRBJ1-1; D is ambiguous. CDR3 length: 14 amino acids. Germline V CDR1 and CDR2: LNHDA, SQIVND (reference sequence). V shed 3 bases and J shed 4 bases, with 12 bases lying between them. CDR3 sequence: CASSMEGASTEAFF. Here the CDR3 DNA reads TGTGCCAGTAGTATGGAGGGTGCGAGCACTGAAGCTTTCTTT.

The chain joins TRBV5-1 to TRBJ2-3; D ambiguous. This CDR3 contains 17 residues. Germline V gene lookup returns CDR1 SGHRS and CDR2 YFSETQ. V lost 0 bases to trimming and J lost 0 bases, with 14 bases between them. The CDR3 is CASSLAAGGTSTDTQYF. DNA of the CDR3: TGCGCCAGCAGCTTGGCCGCTGGCGGAACTAGCACAGATACGCAGTATTTT.

The chain combines TRBV6-1 with TRBJ2-1; TRBD1 agrees at 7 bases. Trimming cost V 1 base and J 2 bases; bases outside gene matches: 5. Germline V gives CDR1 MNHNS, CDR2 SASEGT. The CDR3 extends over 16 amino acids. The CDR3 sequence: CASSEEARGTYNEQFF. The CDR3 DNA follows: TGTGCCAGCAGTGAAGAGGCCAGGGGGACCTACAATGAGCAGTTCTTC.

The chain joins TRBV7-3 to TRBJ2-1; TRBD2 aligns across 7 bases. The CDR3 is made up of 15 amino acids. The V segment lost 10 bases and the J segment 3 bases; nucleotides outside the gene matches: 12. The germline V gene has CDR1 SGHTA and CDR2 FQGTGA. CDR3 sequence (DNA): TGTGCCACCGTGCCCCTAGCGGTAAGCTACAATGAGCAGTTCTTC. This encodes CATVPLAVSYNEQFF.

The genes are TRBV20-1 and TRBJ1-6; TRBD1 matches 12 bases. There are 14 residues in the CDR3. Germline V lookup: CDR1 DFQATT, CDR2 SNEGSKA (reference sequence). V gave up 6 bases and J gave up 9 bases; unmatched junction bases: 6. The CDR3, as DNA: TGCAGTGCCTCCCGGGACAGGGGGCCTTCACCCCTCCACTTT. Protein sequence: CSASRDRGPSPLHF.

The gene calls are TRBV7-9 and TRBJ2-1, with 9 bases identical to TRBD2. Per the germline V gene, CDR1 is SEHNR and CDR2 is FQNEAQ (reference sequence). Trimming cost V 7 bases and J 7 bases; bases outside gene matches: 5. The CDR3 contains 13 residues. Written as DNA, the CDR3 is TGTGCCAGCATCATAGCGGGAGATAATGAGCAGTTCTTC. Its protein is CASIIAGDNEQFF.

This clonotype was seen repeatedly, ten times or more. This chain connects TRBV12-3 or TRBV12-4 to TRBJ2-3, with D perhaps matching TRBD2 (5 bases). V lost 2 bases, J lost 5 bases, and 11 bases lay in between. CDR3 length: 14 amino acids. CDR3 DNA sequence: TGTGCCAGCAGTTTATCGAGCGGAGAAGATACGCAGTATTTT. Its protein product is CASSLSSGEDTQYF.

This clonotype appeared many times. The chain links TRBV7-2 to TRBJ1-3, with TRBD1 matching 9 bases. The CDR3 extends over 15 amino acids. J was trimmed by 2 bases and V by 1 base; bases with no gene match: 0. Germline V lookup: CDR1 SGHTA, CDR2 FQGNSA. The CDR3 protein is CASSLDRGPGNTIYF. The CDR3 DNA reads TGTGCCAGCAGCTTAGACAGGGGGCCTGGAAACACCATATATTTT.